Listed below are T cell receptor beta chains from one sample, sequenced in a study of CD8+CD57+ T cells in acquired aplastic anemia. TCRdb re-called the reads through MiXCR, storing one row per CDR3 protein. The sample shows roughly 150,000 distinct CDR3 sequences, roughly 50% of them seen only once. The specimen sequenced was sorted CD4+, CD8+, or CD8+CD57+ T cells (not recorded which) from PBMCs. The receptors stem from a human donor with aplastic anemia. CDR3s include the opening cysteine and the closing phenylalanine or tryptophan. The D gene is left open where the match is weak. Only some rows state a clone size, as once, few, many or a class for expanded clones.

NA	NA	TRBJ2-3	TRBV15	CATSKATDTQYF	TGTGCCACCAGCAAAGCCACAGATACGCAGTATTTT
TRBD1	few	TRBJ2-1	TRBV6-2/TRBV6-3	CASSYATGGRGREQFF	TGTGCCAGCAGTTACGCGACAGGGGGCAGGGGAAGAGAGCAGTTCTTC
TRBD1	NA	TRBJ2-7	TRBV29-1	CSVGVGQGAYEQYF	TGCAGCGTGGGTGTAGGGCAGGGGGCTTACGAGCAGTACTTC
NA	NA	TRBJ2-4	TRBV6-2/TRBV6-3	CAGGTKNIQYF	TGTGCGGGCGGTACCAAAAACATTCAGTACTTC
NA	few	TRBJ1-4	TRBV4-2	CASSTRQEKLFF	TGTGCCAGCAGTACCCGACAGGAAAAACTGTTTTTT
NA	NA	TRBJ2-2	TRBV20-1	CSARANTGELFF	TGCAGTGCTAGAGCGAACACCGGGGAGCTGTTTTTT
TRBD2	many	TRBJ2-5	TRBV20-1	CSATRTSGQETQYF	TGCAGTGCGACACGGACTAGCGGGCAAGAGACCCAGTACTTC
NA	once	TRBJ2-5	TRBV10-1	CASRRETQYF	TGCGCCAGCAGGCGGGAGACCCAGTACTTC
NA	medium-sized	TRBJ1-1	TRBV2	CASSFGLEAFF	TGTGCCAGCAGTTTTGGTCTTGAAGCTTTCTTT
TRBD1	many	TRBJ1-2	TRBV14	CASSQETGRVYTF	TGTGCCAGCAGCCAAGAGACAGGGCGTGTCTACACCTTC
NA	few	TRBJ2-1	TRBV10-3	CAISENGAGYNEQFF	TGTGCCATCAGTGAGAACGGAGCGGGTTACAATGAGCAGTTCTTC
NA	NA	TRBJ2-3	TRBV15	CATSRDWGRVTDTQYF	TGTGCCACCAGCAGAGATTGGGGGCGGGTCACAGATACGCAGTATTTT
TRBD2	NA	TRBJ2-7	TRBV10-1	CAITPKTSGGYEQYF	TGTGCCATCACCCCTAAGACTAGCGGGGGGTACGAGCAGTACTTC
NA	once	TRBJ1-2	TRBV15	CATSGDLVNGYTF	TGTGCCACCAGCGGAGATCTGGTGAATGGCTACACCTTC
NA	NA	TRBJ2-7	TRBV20-1	CSASSIRTGNYEQYF	TGCAGTGCTAGCTCCATCAGGACCGGGAACTACGAGCAGTACTTC
TRBD1	NA	TRBJ1-6	TRBV11-2	CASSILPGQGGSPLHF	TGTGCCAGCAGCATCCTACCGGGACAGGGCGGCTCACCCCTCCACTTT
TRBD1	once	TRBJ1-3	TRBV5-5	CASGGQGSTIYF	TGTGCCAGCGGCGGACAGGGCAGCACCATATATTTT
NA	many	TRBJ2-1	TRBV5-1	CASSLGHSVHEQFF	TGCGCCAGCAGCTTGGGACACAGTGTACATGAGCAGTTCTTC
NA	many	TRBJ2-3	TRBV7-9	CASSRVDTDTQYF	TGTGCCAGCAGCCGAGTGGACACAGATACGCAGTATTTT
TRBD1	few	TRBJ2-1	TRBV15	CATSSEDRYNEQFF	TGTGCCACCAGCAGTGAGGACAGGTACAATGAGCAGTTCTTC
NA	NA	TRBJ2-1	TRBV24-1	CATSDSIDFYNEQFF	TGTGCCACCAGTGATTCAATTGATTTCTACAATGAGCAGTTCTTC
TRBD2	many	TRBJ2-3	TRBV5-1	CASSLAASGGRGTDTQYF	TGCGCCAGCAGCTTGGCGGCTAGCGGGGGGCGCGGGACAGATACGCAGTATTTT
NA	many	TRBJ1-2	TRBV5-6	CASSTTVNYGYTF	TGTGCCAGCAGCACTACAGTGAACTATGGCTACACCTTC
TRBD2	many	TRBJ2-3	TRBV4-1	CASSPYGAGGSTDTQYF	TGCGCCAGCAGCCCGTACGGAGCGGGGGGTAGCACAGATACGCAGTATTTT
NA	NA	TRBJ2-5	TRBV19	CASSIDRSVETQYF	TGTGCCAGTAGTATAGATAGGAGTGTCGAGACCCAGTACTTC
NA	many	TRBJ2-7	TRBV10-3	CAIRDSFPSYEQYF	TGTGCCATCAGGGACAGTTTTCCTTCCTACGAGCAGTACTTC
TRBD1	NA	TRBJ1-1	TRBV18	CASSLQGHTEAFF	TGTGCCAGCTCGCTACAGGGGCATACTGAAGCTTTCTTT
TRBD1	NA	TRBJ1-6	TRBV24-1	CATSDSGTGSSPLHF	TGTGCCACCAGTGATTCCGGGACAGGGAGTTCACCCCTCCACTTC
NA	NA	TRBJ1-2	TRBV11-2	CASSLGGRGRGYGYTF	TGTGCCAGCAGCTTAGGAGGGCGGGGGCGCGGCTATGGCTACACCTTC
NA	once	TRBJ2-2	TRBV7-9	CASSLDWGTELFF	TGTGCCAGCAGCTTAGATTGGGGGACGGAGCTGTTTTTT
NA	once	TRBJ1-4	TRBV20-1	CSARDTGGEKLFF	TGCAGTGCTAGAGATACGGGGGGGGAAAAACTGTTTTTT
NA	NA	TRBJ2-1	TRBV9	CASSVGQGGYNEQSF	TGTGCCAGCAGCGTAGGACAGGGAGGGTACAATGAGCAGTCCTTC
NA	NA	TRBJ2-7	TRBV19	CASSASGPADYEQYF	TGTGCCAGTAGTGCCTCGGGACCGGCGGACTACGAGCAGTACTTC
NA	many	TRBJ2-3	TRBV27	CASSLTSTDTQYF	TGTGCCAGCAGCTTAACAAGCACAGATACGCAGTATTTT
NA	many	TRBJ2-7	TRBV7-2	CASSLQGTIYEQYF	TGTGCCAGCAGCTTACAGGGGACCATCTACGAGCAGTACTTC
NA	many	TRBJ2-6	TRBV14	CASSLRVSGANVLTF	TGTGCCAGCAGCCTACGAGTCTCTGGGGCCAACGTCCTGACTTTC
NA	NA	TRBJ1-6	TRBV19	CATSSYNSPLHF	TGTGCCACCAGTTCCTATAATTCACCCCTCCACTTT
NA	many	TRBJ2-3	TRBV5-5	CASSLEAGSTDTQYF	TGTGCCAGCAGCTTGGAGGCAGGGAGCACAGATACGCAGTATTTT
NA	few	TRBJ2-5	TRBV24-1	CATSDSTAYQETQYF	TGTGCCACCAGTGACTCGACAGCCTACCAAGAGACCCAGTACTTC
TRBD1	NA	TRBJ2-7	TRBV20-1	CSASVPGGYEQYF	TGCAGTGCTAGCGTCCCAGGGGGCTACGAGCAGTACTTC
NA	many	TRBJ2-4	TRBV14	CASSGLGKNIQYF	TGTGCCAGCAGCGGATTGGGGAAAAACATTCAGTACTTC
NA	NA	TRBJ2-2	TRBV7-4	CASSPLGSGELFF	TGTGCCAGCAGCCCCCTGGGGAGCGGGGAGCTGTTTTTT
NA	NA	TRBJ2-7	TRBV24-1	CASREGQMSSYEQYF	TGTGCCAGCAGAGAGGGACAAATGAGCTCCTACGAGCAGTACTTC
TRBD1	once	TRBJ2-3	TRBV20-1	CSARGFTDTQYF	TGCAGTGCCAGGGGGTTCACAGATACGCAGTATTTT
NA	many	TRBJ1-5	TRBV19	CASRSGSEGNQPQHF	TGTGCCAGTAGATCAGGGAGCGAGGGCAATCAGCCCCAGCATTTT
TRBD1	NA	TRBJ2-7	TRBV25-1	CASSEYNRGCEQYF	TGTGCCAGCAGTGAATATAACAGGGGCTGCGAGCAGTACTTC
TRBD1	once	TRBJ1-1	TRBV25-1	CASSWTGLNTEAFF	TGTGCCAGCAGCTGGACAGGGTTGAACACTGAAGCTTTCTTT
TRBD1	once	TRBJ2-7	TRBV20-1	CSASGQAYEQYF	TGCAGTGCTAGCGGACAGGCCTACGAGCAGTACTTC
NA	many	TRBJ2-2	TRBV20-1	CSARDRKTSNGELFF	TGCAGTGCTAGAGATAGAAAGACTAGTAACGGGGAGCTATTTTTT
TRBD2	many	TRBJ2-1	TRBV11-2	CASSLGGGANRNEQFF	TGTGCCAGCAGCCTCGGGGGGGGAGCTAACAGAAATGAGCAGTTCTTC
NA	NA	TRBJ2-3	TRBV19	CASSTRIDTDTQYF	TGTGCCAGTAGTACCCGAATTGACACAGATACGCAGTATTTT